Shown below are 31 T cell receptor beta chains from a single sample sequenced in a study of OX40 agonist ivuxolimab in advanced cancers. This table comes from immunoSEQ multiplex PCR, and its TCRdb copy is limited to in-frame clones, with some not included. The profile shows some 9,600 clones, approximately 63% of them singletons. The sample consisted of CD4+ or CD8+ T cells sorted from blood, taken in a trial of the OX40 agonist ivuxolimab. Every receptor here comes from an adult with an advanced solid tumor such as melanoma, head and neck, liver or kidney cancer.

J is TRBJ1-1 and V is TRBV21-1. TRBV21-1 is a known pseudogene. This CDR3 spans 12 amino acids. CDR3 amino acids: CASSHGAYEAFF. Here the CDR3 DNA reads TGTGCCAGCAGTCACGGGGCTTATGAAGCTTTCTTT.

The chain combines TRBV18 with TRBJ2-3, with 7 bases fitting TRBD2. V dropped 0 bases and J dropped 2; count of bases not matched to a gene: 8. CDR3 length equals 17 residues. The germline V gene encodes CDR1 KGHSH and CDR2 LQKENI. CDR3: CASSPPREGFYTDTQYF. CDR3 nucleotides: TGTGCCAGCTCACCACCGAGGGAGGGCTTTTACACAGATACGCAGTATTTT.

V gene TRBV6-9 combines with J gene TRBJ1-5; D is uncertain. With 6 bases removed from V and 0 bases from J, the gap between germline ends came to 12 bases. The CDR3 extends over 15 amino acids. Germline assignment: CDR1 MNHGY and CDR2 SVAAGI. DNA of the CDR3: TGTGCCAGCAGAATCAGGTCCGATAGCAATCAGCCCCAGCATTTT. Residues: CASRIRSDSNQPQHF.

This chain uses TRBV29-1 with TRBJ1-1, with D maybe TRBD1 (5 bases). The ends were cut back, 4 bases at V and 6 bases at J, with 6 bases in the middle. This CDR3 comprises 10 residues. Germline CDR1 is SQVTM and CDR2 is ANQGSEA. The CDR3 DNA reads TGCAGCGTTGGAGGGGCTGAAGCTTTCTTT. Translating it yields CSVGGAEAFF. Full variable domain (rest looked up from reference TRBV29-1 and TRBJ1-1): SAVISQKPSRDICQRGTSLTIQCQVDSQVTMMFWYRQQPGQSLTLIATANQGSEATYESGFVIDKFPISRPNLTFSTLTVSNMSPEDSSIYLCSVGGAEAFFGQGTRLTVV.

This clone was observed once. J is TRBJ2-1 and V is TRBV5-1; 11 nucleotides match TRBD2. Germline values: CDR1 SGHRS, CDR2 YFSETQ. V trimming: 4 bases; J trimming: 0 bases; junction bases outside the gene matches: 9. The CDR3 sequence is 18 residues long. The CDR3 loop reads CASSPEGTSGISYNEQFF. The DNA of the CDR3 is TGCGCCAGCAGCCCGGAGGGGACTAGCGGTATCTCCTACAATGAGCAGTTCTTC.

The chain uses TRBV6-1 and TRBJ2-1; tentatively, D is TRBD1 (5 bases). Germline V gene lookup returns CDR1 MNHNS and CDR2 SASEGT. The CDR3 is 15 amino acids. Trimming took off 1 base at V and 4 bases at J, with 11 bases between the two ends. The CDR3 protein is CASSEGDRPYNEQFF. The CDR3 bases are TGTGCCAGCAGTGAAGGTGACAGACCGTACAATGAGCAGTTCTTC.

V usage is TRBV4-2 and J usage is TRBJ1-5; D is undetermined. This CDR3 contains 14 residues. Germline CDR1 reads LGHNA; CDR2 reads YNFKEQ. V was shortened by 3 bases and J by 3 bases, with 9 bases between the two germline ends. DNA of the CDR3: TGTGCCAGCAGCCAGGGCCAGGTCAATCAGCCCCAGCATTTT. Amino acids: CASSQGQVNQPQHF.

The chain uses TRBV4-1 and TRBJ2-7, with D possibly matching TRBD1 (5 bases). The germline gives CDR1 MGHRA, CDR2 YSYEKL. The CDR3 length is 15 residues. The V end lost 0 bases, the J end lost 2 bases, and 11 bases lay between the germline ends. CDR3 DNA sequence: TGCGCCAGCAGCCAAGAAGGCAGGGCCCCCTACGAGCAGTACTTC. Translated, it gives CASSQEGRAPYEQYF.

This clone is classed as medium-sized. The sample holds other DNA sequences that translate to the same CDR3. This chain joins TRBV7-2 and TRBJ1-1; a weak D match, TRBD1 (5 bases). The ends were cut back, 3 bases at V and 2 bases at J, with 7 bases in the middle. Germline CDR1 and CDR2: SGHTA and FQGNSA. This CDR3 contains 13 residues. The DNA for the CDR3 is TGTGCCAGCAGCTTCGGGGGTAACACTGAAGCTTTCTTT. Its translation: CASSFGGNTEAFF.

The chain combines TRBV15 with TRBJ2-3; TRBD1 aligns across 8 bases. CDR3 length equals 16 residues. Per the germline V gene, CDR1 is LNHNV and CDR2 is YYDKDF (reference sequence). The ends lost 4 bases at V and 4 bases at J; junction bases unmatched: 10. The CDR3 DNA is TGTGCCACCAGCAACCCGCGACAGGGGTTGGCAGATACGCAGTATTTT. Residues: CATSNPRQGLADTQYF.

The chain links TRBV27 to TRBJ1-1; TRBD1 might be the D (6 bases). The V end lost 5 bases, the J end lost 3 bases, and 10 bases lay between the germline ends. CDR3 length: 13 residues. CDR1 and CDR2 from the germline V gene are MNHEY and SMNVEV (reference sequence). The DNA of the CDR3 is TGTGCCAGCAGTCCCCAGGGGCACACTGAAGCTTTCTTT. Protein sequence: CASSPQGHTEAFF.

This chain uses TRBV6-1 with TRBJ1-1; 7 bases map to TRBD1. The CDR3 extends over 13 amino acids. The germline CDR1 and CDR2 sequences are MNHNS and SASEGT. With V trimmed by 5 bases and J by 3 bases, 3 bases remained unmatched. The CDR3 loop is CASSSQGDTEAFF. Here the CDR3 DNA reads TGTGCCAGCAGTTCCCAGGGGGACACTGAAGCTTTCTTT.

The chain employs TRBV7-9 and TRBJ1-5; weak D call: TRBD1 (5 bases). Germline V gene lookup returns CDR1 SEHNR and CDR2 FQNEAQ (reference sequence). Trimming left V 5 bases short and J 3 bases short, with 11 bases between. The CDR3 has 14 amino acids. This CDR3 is CASSPDIINQPQHF. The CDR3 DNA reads TGTGCCAGCAGCCCGGACATTATCAATCAGCCCCAGCATTTT.

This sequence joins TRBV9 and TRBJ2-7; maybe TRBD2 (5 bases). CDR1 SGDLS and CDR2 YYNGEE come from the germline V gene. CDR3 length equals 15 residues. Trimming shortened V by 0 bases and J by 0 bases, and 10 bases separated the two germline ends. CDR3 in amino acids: CASSVGGGYSYEQYF. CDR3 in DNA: TGTGCCAGCAGCGTAGGAGGCGGGTACTCCTACGAGCAGTACTTC.

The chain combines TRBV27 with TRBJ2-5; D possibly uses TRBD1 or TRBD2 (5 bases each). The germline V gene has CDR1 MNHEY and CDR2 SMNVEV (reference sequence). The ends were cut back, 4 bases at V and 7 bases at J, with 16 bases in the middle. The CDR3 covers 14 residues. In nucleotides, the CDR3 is TGTGCCAGCAGTTACGCCGGGACGGCGGGGACCCAGTACTTC. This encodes CASSYAGTAGTQYF.

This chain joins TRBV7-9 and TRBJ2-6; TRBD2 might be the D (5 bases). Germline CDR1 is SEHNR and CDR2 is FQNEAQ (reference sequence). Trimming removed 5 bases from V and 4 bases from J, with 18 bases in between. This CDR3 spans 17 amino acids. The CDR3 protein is CASSPPRAGEGANVLTF. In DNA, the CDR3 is TGTGCCAGCAGCCCCCCCCGGGCGGGCGAAGGGGCCAACGTCCTGACTTTC.

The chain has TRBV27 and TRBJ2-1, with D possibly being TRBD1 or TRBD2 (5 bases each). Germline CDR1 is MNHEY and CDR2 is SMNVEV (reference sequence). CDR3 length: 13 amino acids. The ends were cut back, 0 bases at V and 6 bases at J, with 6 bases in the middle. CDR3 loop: CASSLSRGNEQFF. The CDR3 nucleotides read TGTGCCAGCAGTTTATCGAGGGGCAATGAGCAGTTCTTC.

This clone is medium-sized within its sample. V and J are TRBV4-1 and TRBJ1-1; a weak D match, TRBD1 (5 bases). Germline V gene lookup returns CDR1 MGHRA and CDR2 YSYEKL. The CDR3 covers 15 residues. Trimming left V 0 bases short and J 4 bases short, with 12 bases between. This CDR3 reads CASSQDAGAGTEAFF. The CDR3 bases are TGCGCCAGCAGCCAAGATGCTGGGGCTGGCACTGAAGCTTTCTTT.

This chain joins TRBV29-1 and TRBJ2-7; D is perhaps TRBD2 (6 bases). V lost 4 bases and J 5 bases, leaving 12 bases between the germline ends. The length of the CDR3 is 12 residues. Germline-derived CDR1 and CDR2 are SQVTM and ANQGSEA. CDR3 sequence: CSVGDGSNEQYF. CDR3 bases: TGCAGCGTTGGGGACGGGAGCAACGAGCAGTACTTC.

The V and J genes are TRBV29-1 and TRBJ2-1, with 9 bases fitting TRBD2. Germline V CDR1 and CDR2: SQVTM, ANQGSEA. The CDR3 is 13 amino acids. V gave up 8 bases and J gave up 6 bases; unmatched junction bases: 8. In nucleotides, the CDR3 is TGCAGCCCACGGCTAGCGGGAATCAATGAGCAGTTCTTC. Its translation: CSPRLAGINEQFF.

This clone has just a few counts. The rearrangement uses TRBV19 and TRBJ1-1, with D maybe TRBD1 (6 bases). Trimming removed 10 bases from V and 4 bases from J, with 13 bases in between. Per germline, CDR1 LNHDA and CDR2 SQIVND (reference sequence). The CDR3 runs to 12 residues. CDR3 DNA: TGTGCCACGGGACACCCCGTCACTGAAGCTTTCTTT. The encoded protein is CATGHPVTEAFF. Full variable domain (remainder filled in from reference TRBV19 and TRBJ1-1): DGGITQSPKYLFRKEGQNVTLSCEQNLNHDAMYWYRQDPGQGLRLIYYSQIVNDFQKGDIAEGYSVSREKKESFPLTVTSAQKNPTAFYLCATGHPVTEAFFGQGTRLTVV.

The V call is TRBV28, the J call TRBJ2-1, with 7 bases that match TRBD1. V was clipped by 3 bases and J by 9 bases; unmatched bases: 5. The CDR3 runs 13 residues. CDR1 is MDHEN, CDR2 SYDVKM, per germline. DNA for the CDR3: TGTGCCAGCAGTTTCCTCCGACAGGGTGAGCAGTTCTTC. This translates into CASSFLRQGEQFF.

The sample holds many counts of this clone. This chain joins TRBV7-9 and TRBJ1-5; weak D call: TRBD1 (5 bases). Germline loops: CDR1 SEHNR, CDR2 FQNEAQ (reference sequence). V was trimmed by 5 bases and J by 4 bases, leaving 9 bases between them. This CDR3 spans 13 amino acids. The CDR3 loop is CASSGGVNQPQHF. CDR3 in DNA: TGTGCCAGCAGCGGAGGGGTAAATCAGCCCCAGCATTTT.

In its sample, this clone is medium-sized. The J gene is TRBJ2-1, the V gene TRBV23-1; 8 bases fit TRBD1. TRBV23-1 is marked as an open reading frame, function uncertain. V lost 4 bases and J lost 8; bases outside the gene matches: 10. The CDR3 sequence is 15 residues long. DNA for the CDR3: TGCGCCAGCAGTCCCAAGGCACAGGGGGTCGATGAGCAGTTCTTC. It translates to CASSPKAQGVDEQFF.

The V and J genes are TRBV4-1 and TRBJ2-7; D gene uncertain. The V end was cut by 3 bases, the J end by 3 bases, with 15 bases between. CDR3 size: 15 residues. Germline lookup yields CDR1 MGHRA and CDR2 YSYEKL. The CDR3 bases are TGCGCCAGCAGCCAGGTTAGCTTCGCCCTCTACGAGCAGTACTTC. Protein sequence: CASSQVSFALYEQYF.

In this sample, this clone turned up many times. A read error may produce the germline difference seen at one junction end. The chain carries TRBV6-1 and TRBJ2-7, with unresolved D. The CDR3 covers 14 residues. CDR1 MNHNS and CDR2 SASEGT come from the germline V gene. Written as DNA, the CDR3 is TGTGCCATCAGTGCCTCGGAGCCCATCTACGAGCAGTACTTC. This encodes CAISASEPIYEQYF.

This chain's CDR3 is CASSLSTGYGYTF. CDR3 nucleotide sequence: TGTGCCAGCAGTTTATCAACAGGGTATGGCTACACCTTC. The chain uses TRBV27 and TRBJ1-2, with D tentatively TRBD1 (6 bases). The CDR3 has 13 residues. V lost 0 bases and J 5 bases, leaving 7 bases between the germline ends. Germline V gene data show CDR1 as MNHEY and CDR2 as SMNVEV (reference sequence).

CDR3 DNA: TGTGCCAGCAGCCGAAGGTTACAAAGTCGGGCCAACGTCCTGACTTTC. Its translation is CASSRRLQSRANVLTF. The rearrangement joins TRBV4-2 to TRBJ2-6; D not resolved. Germline V gene data show CDR1 as LGHNA and CDR2 as YNFKEQ. V was cut by 4 bases and J by 5 bases, with 15 bases left in between. The CDR3 totals 16 residues.

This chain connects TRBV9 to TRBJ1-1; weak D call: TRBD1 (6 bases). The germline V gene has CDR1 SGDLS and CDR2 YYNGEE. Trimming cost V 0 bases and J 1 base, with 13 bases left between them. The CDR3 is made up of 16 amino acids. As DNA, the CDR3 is TGTGCCAGCAGCGTAGGGGGGCAATTTGGGAACACTGAAGCTTTCTTT. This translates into CASSVGGQFGNTEAFF.

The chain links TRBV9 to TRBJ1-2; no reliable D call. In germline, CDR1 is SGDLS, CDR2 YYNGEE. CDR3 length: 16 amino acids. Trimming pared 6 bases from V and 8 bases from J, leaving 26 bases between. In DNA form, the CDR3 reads TGTGCCAGCACCCAAGGCGTAGGTATCCGCCCTGAGGGCTACACCTTC. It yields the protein CASTQGVGIRPEGYTF.

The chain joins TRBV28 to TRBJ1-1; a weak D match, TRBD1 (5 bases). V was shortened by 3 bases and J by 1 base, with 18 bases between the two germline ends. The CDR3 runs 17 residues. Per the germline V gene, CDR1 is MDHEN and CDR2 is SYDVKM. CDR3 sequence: CASSFWGLRGGNTEAFF. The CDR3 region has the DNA TGTGCCAGCAGTTTCTGGGGCTTAAGGGGTGGGAACACTGAAGCTTTCTTT. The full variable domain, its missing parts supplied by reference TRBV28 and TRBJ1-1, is DVKVTQSSRYLVKRTGEKVFLECVQDMDHENMFWYRQDPGLGLRLIYFSYDVKMKEKGDIPEGYSVSREKKERFSLILESASTNQTSMYLCASSFWGLRGGNTEAFFGQGTRLTVV.